Below are 3 T cell receptor beta chains sequenced from a single sample in a study of shared clonotypes between healthy human individuals. This table comes from immunoSEQ multiplex PCR, and its TCRdb copy is limited to in-frame clones, with some not included. The repertoire includes hundreds of thousands of clones, 74% of them detected once, and under 2% sits in the top ten. Sequences were obtained from memory CD4+ T cells sorted from blood. Specified subset: CD45RA-negative fraction. These receptors all stem from a woman younger than 45 in good health.

This sequence joins TRBV5-1 and TRBJ2-5; D is possibly TRBD1 (6 bases). The CDR3 extends over 15 amino acids. Germline V gene lookup returns CDR1 SGHRS and CDR2 YFSETQ. V was pared by 0 bases and J by 5 bases, with 14 bases between. CDR3 nucleotide sequence: TGCGCCAGCAGCTTGGTGTTCAGGGGTATTGAGACCCAGTACTTC. Residues: CASSLVFRGIETQYF.

The chain is built from TRBV7-6 and TRBJ1-1, with D unclear. In germline, CDR1 is SGHVS, CDR2 FNYEAQ. V was pared by 5 bases and J by 1 base, with 8 bases between. The CDR3 runs to 13 residues. This chain's CDR3 is CASSPYENTEAFF. The CDR3 DNA sequence: TGTGCCAGCAGCCCCTACGAGAACACTGAAGCTTTCTTT.

This clone occurred a few times. This chain joins TRBV6-4 and TRBJ2-3; 8 nucleotides line up with TRBD2. The germline CDR1 and CDR2 sequences are MRHNA and SNTAGT. This CDR3 has 14 residues. V trimming: 5 bases; J trimming: 4 bases; junction bases outside the gene matches: 5. The CDR3 nucleotides are TGTGCCAGCAGTCCGGGACTAGAGGCAGATACGCAGTATTTT. It codes for CASSPGLEADTQYF.